This T cell receptor (beta chain) was identified during a study of T cell responses to AZD1222 COVID-19 vaccine. Study-level points and caveats: Of spike-specific TCRs, nearly half reportedly target regions left unmutated in variants.

A word on this clone: Its antigen is currently unknown.

The germline CDR1 and CDR2 sequences are SGDLS and YYNGEE. V lost 4 bases and J lost 4, with 14 bases in between. The CDR3 loop spans 14 amino acids. Sequenced by immunoSEQ multiplex PCR; TCRdb stores in-frame clones only, minus some. The data show 85,000 to 90,000 clones, 88% seen once. The chain recombines TRBV9 with TRBJ1-1, with D unresolved. This receptor was taken from an adult in good health. The source was peripheral blood, collected on day 0 of MenACWY control vaccination. CDR3 region: CASSPPKSFTEAFF. DNA for the CDR3: TGTGCCAGCAGCCCCCCCAAGAGTTTCACTGAAGCTTTCTTT.